This T cell receptor (beta chain) was documented in a study of T cells in Graves' hyperthyroidism and ophthalmopathy. The CDR3 length is 14 residues. CDR1 SGHAT and CDR2 FQNNGV come from the germline V gene. Trimming removed 1 base at V and 10 bases at J, with 13 bases between. General study findings and limits: Most thyroid clonotypes with frequency above 0.001 were detected in blood. A model built on 13 V-J features separated ophthalmopathy from stable hyperthyroidism.

Using RNA transcripts as the source, TCR beta CDR3 regions were amplified. HTBI primers were used for first-round RT-PCR of the TCR CDR3. TCRdb analysed the multiplex PCR reads with MiXCR anew, one entry per CDR3 protein. The top ten clones hold around 14% of a sample with about 410,000 distinct CDR3 sequences, 14% to 15% of them seen once. Enrolled ophthalmopathy patients presented with a Clinical Activity Score of at least 3, a NOSPECS grade of at least 4, and disease duration under 3 months. PBMCs stemmed from 10 ml fresh peripheral blood. This clonotype was seen ten or more times. The target antigen is unknown.

The material sequenced was blood. This receptor was taken from a man younger than 35 with Graves' ophthalmopathy. The rearrangement joins TRBV11-2 to TRBJ1-4; D remains ambiguous. DNA for the CDR3: TGTGCCAGCAGCTTAGGGACCCAAGGTCGAAAACTGTTTTTT. Its translation is CASSLGTQGRKLFF.